This T cell receptor (beta chain) was documented in a study of T cell clones after liver transplantation (dated by TCRdb to the late 2010s). A note on the overall study: ITN030ST, the source of the samples, was a randomized trial that attempted immunosuppression withdrawal within 2 years of liver transplantation. Blood samples were collected pre-transplant, then pre-randomization ahead of withdrawal, and finally post-randomization once withdrawal had either been completed or failed. Tolerance was defined as complete withdrawal of immunosuppression for at least one year without a rise in liver enzymes beyond twice the upper limit of normal. Three of the eight recipients were HCV-positive; the others were transplanted for non-autoimmune, non-viral indications. As an antigen-independent comparator for donor-reactive sequences, third party-reactive TCRbeta sequences were also identified from pre-transplant MLRs. The studied cohort comprised 8 liver transplant recipients, 3 classified as tolerant and 5 as non-tolerant. After a pre-transplant mixed lymphocyte reaction, TCRbeta sequencing was used to pinpoint donor-reactive T cell clones, which were subsequently tracked in post-transplant blood. The subjects received no induction therapy and were kept on standard immunosuppression until randomization at 12-24 months post-transplant. Results and caveats for the whole study, not just this receptor: The decline in donor-reactive sequences exceeded the decline in third party-reactive sequences, suggesting partial antigen-specific deletion that was unrelated to withdrawal success. In two subjects, low numbers of available donor cells limited the measurable donor-reactive repertoire. When repertoire turnover was accounted for, significantly reduced detection of donor-reactive sequences was found in 7 of 8 subjects for CD4 and in 8 of 8 subjects for CD8. Since no allograft tissue specimens were available, donor-reactive T cells may have migrated into the graft instead of being deleted. In most of the 8 subjects, regardless of tolerance or HCV status, circulating donor-reactive CD4 TCRbeta sequences dropped significantly post-transplant. The conclusions were considered preliminary, being limited by small, heterogeneous patient numbers and non-standardized post-transplant time points.

As to this clone: Its specific antigen is unknown. Base qualities were left out, and no much larger clone turns up one base away.

The time point label, read with the paper, signifies: pre-transplant. Thawed unstimulated PBMCs were stained for CD3, CD4 and CD8 and FACS-sorted into CD3+CD4+ and CD3+CD8+ populations. All 8 studied subjects were randomized to withdrawal of immunosuppression. The Qiagen DNeasy Blood and Tissue Kit was used for genomic DNA isolation. Using immunoSEQ, frozen genomic DNA was subjected to high-throughput TCRbeta CDR3 sequencing, a process that included PCR amplification, mapping, bias correction and internal controls. In the source study's methods: Only productive rearrangements were retained, with each unique TCRbeta sequence defined by its CDR3 nucleotide sequence together with its V and J gene. For classification of a sequence as donor-reactive, at least 5-fold expansion in CFSE-low cells relative to unstimulated pre-transplant cells and a frequency of at least 0.01% were required. Per-subject minimum frequency thresholds, based on the lowest-template unstimulated sample, ensured at least 90% detection power. Jensen-Shannon divergence between the top 1000 TCRbeta sequences after and before transplant was used to measure repertoire turnover. Two-sided Fisher's exact tests were used to test for changes in how often donor-reactive sequences were detected. TCRdb retrieved this table from immuneACCESS and kept in-frame rearrangements only. Not all clones are present; in checked studies, unresolved V genes account for under half, and no reason is known for the remainder. The DNA gave D and trimming, while V, J and clone size come from that table. The sample profile shows 65,000 to 80,000 clones; 80% of them were found once. The ten biggest clones cover approximately 0.6% of the sample.

The sequencing here drew on CD4+ T cells from blood, taken before liver transplant. The sequence was collected from a human donor who received a liver transplant.

The CDR3 corresponds to CASHSYSYNEQFF. The DNA sequence reads TGCGCCAGCCACTCTTACTCCTACAATGAGCAGTTCTTC. Here the chain combines TRBV5-1 and TRBJ2-1; the D segment cannot be called with confidence. Taken from the germline V gene, the CDR1 and CDR2 loops are SGHRS and YFSETQ. The CDR3 holds 13 amino acids from the cysteine to the phenylalanine. Of all the DNA, just the CDR3 is kept, 39 bases in frame from base 1. The junction shows trimming of 7 bases on V and 0 bases on J, plus 8 bases between the germline ends.